The clone carrying this T cell receptor (beta chain) was observed a few times. No antigen is known for it. The DNA is omitted, as the CDR3 cannot be located on it reliably, and the CDR3 follows TCRdb's listing. The CDR3 spans 14 amino acids, including both terminal residues. Germline CDR1 reads MDHEN; CDR2 reads SYDVKM. This sample stems from a study of CD8 T cells in ankylosing spondylitis. Whole-study findings and limits: From matched ankylosing spondylitis synovial fluid, disease-linked clones were reportedly recovered at significantly enriched levels. Ankylosing spondylitis blood appeared to carry a characteristic TCR beta motif of several highly homologous variants. Disease-linked clones proved CD8+ and comparatively uncommon in peripheral blood.

In making TCR beta libraries, quantitative 5'-RACE with molecular barcodes was used. TCRdb ran MiXCR on the 5' RACE reads and lists one entry per CDR3 protein. The sample includes roughly 36,000 distinct CDR3 sequences, about 14% of them seen just once. Source material: blood. This clonotype was sampled from a male donor with ankylosing spondylitis or in good health (not recorded which). The V call is TRBV28, the J call TRBJ2-5. The CDR3 loop reads CASSSSLVQETQYF.